A single sample gave rise to the 24 T cell receptor beta chains below, sequenced in a study of T cells in Graves' hyperthyroidism and ophthalmopathy. Amplified regions were TCR beta CDR3 sequences from RNA transcripts. When the TCR CDR3 underwent first-round RT-PCR, the HTBI primer set was used. TCRdb passed the multiplex PCR reads through MiXCR, listing each CDR3 protein once. Of hundreds of thousands of distinct CDR3 sequences listed, around 15% are singletons. The sample consisted of blood. These TCRs come from a woman in her twenties or thirties with Graves' hyperthyroidism.

The chain recombines TRBV9 with TRBJ2-7; D remains ambiguous. This CDR3 has 15 amino acids. Trimming pared 0 bases from V and 2 bases from J, leaving 12 bases between. Looked up from germline, CDR1 is SGDLS and CDR2 is YYNGEE. The CDR3 DNA sequence: TGTGCCAGCAGCGTAGATCACAGCATAACCTACGAGCAGTACTTC. Its protein product is CASSVDHSITYEQYF. Full variable domain (remainder filled in from reference TRBV9 and TRBJ2-7): DSGVTQTPKHLITATGQRVTLRCSPRSGDLSVYWYQQSLDQGLQFLIQYYNGEERAKGNILERFSAQQFPDLHSELNLSSLELGDSALYFCASSVDHSITYEQYFGPGTRLTVT.

The table lists this clonotype with many counts. The chain combines TRBV30 with TRBJ1-2, with D uncertain. V lost 1 base, J lost 1 base, and 10 bases lay in between. The CDR3 sequence is 14 residues long. CDR1 is GTSNPN, CDR2 SVGIG, per germline (reference sequence). CDR3: CAWSDEGYNYGYTF. The CDR3 DNA sequence: TGTGCCTGGAGTGATGAAGGGTATAACTATGGCTACACCTTC. Looking up the rest from reference TRBV30 and TRBJ1-2 gives the full variable domain: SQTIHQWPATLVQPVGSPLSLECTVEGTSNPNLYWYRQAAGRGLQLLFYSVGIGQISSEVPQNLSASRPQDRQFILSSKKLLLSDSGFYLCAWSDEGYNYGYTFGSGTRLTVV.

This clonotype has more than one count but fewer than ten. The rearrangement links TRBV6-2 or TRBV6-3 to TRBJ2-3; D is uncertain. Trimming removed 2 bases from V and 3 bases from J, with 9 bases in between. Germline V lookup: CDR1 MNHEY, CDR2 SVGEGT. The CDR3 covers 14 residues. The CDR3 DNA reads TGTGCCAGCAGTTACGTAGACGGGACAGATACGCAGTATTTT. It translates to CASSYVDGTDTQYF.

This chain connects TRBV9 to TRBJ2-7; 7 bases map to TRBD2. In germline, CDR1 is SGDLS, CDR2 YYNGEE. The CDR3 is 16 amino acids. V lost 3 bases to trimming and J lost 0 bases; unmatched junction nucleotides: 9. The CDR3 loop reads CASSAGASGFSYEQYF. CDR3 bases: TGTGCCAGCAGCGCCGGAGCTAGCGGTTTCTCCTACGAGCAGTACTTC.

Worth noting for this clonotype: A read error is possible here, since a much larger clone lies one base away. DNA of the CDR3: TGCGCCAGCGCGGACTATTACACTGAAGCTTCCTTT. It specifies CASADYYTEASF. The chain carries TRBV5-1 and TRBJ1-1; D gene uncertain. This CDR3 contains 12 residues. CDR1 is SGHRS, CDR2 YFSETQ, per germline. The whole variable domain, filled in from reference TRBV5-1 and TRBJ1-1, reads KAGVTQTPRYLIKTRGQQVTLSCSPISGHRSVSWYQQTPGQGLQFLFEYFSETQRNKGNFPGRFSGRQFSNSRSEMNVSTLELGDSALYLCASADYYTEASFGQGTRLTVV.

This clonotype was seen at least ten times. This sequence joins TRBV12-3 or TRBV12-4 and TRBJ2-3; 7 nucleotides agree with TRBD2. This CDR3 is 14 amino acids long. Germline trimming cut 5 bases from V and 4 bases from J; bases unmatched to any gene: 6. The CDR3: CASSNEGRADTQYF. The CDR3 nucleotides read TGTGCCAGCAGTAACGAGGGGAGGGCAGATACGCAGTATTTT.

In its sample, this clonotype was seen a few times. A single base separates this from a much larger clone, so it may be a read error. This chain links TRBV5-5 with TRBJ1-2; 10 bases are a match to TRBD1. Trimming at V came to 4 bases and at J to 3 bases, leaving 0 bases not matched to a gene. The germline V gene encodes CDR1 SGHKS and CDR2 YYEKEE (reference sequence). The CDR3 runs 13 residues. DNA for the CDR3: TGTGCCAGCAGCGGGACAGGGGACTATGGCTACACCTTC. Translated: CASSGTGDYGYTF.

The V call is TRBV10-2, the J call TRBJ2-3; 9 nucleotides agree with TRBD2. Trimming cost V 7 bases and J 2 bases; bases outside gene matches: 10. The CDR3 has 16 residues. Germline V CDR1 and CDR2: WSHSY, SAAADI. CDR3 sequence reads: CASIDGTSLITDTQYF. CDR3 nucleotide sequence: TGCGCCAGCATCGACGGGACTAGCCTAATCACAGATACGCAGTATTTT.

This clonotype was seen only a few times. This chain uses TRBV27 with TRBJ2-2; D gene ambiguous. Germline CDR1 is MNHEY and CDR2 is SMNVEV (reference sequence). CDR3 length: 15 amino acids. Trimming left V 3 bases short and J 2 bases short, with 10 bases between. CDR3: CASSFWRPNTGELFF. DNA for the CDR3: TGTGCCAGCAGTTTTTGGCGCCCTAACACCGGGGAGCTGTTTTTT.

This clonotype was counted many times. V is TRBV5-1 and J is TRBJ2-1; tentatively, D is TRBD1 (6 bases). Germline CDR1 and CDR2: SGHRS and YFSETQ. There are 13 residues in the CDR3. Trimming stripped 2 bases from V and 10 bases from J, with 13 bases between. CDR3 in DNA: TGCGCCAGCAGCTTCCCCCGGGACACCGAGCAGTTCTTC. Its translation is CASSFPRDTEQFF.

This clonotype was recorded many times. This chain links TRBV2 with TRBJ2-3, with 10 nucleotides matching TRBD2. CDR1 and CDR2 (germline): SNHLY, FYNNEI. This CDR3 is 15 amino acids long. The V and J ends lost 4 bases and 5 bases, in that order; junction bases with no gene match: 6. CDR3 loop: CASSGLAGEIDTQYF. For the CDR3, the DNA is TGTGCCAGCAGTGGGCTAGCGGGAGAAATAGATACGCAGTATTTT.

For this clonotype: Since a much larger clone is just one base distant, this may be a read error. The V call is TRBV25-1, the J call TRBJ2-5; 9 bases agree with TRBD1. CDR1 is MGHDK, CDR2 SYGVNS, per germline. The CDR3 totals 14 residues. The junction had 7 bases not matched to a gene; V was cut back by 6 bases and J by 5 bases. CDR3 sequence reads: CASSGDRDEETQYF. The CDR3 DNA sequence: TGTGCCAGCAGCGGGGACAGGGACGAGGAGACCCAGTACTTC.

This clonotype turned up a few times. The chain has TRBV7-6 and TRBJ2-6, with a possible D match to TRBD1 (6 bases). Per germline, CDR1 SGHVS and CDR2 FNYEAQ. The CDR3 totals 19 residues. V lost 5 bases to trimming and J lost 0 bases, with 20 bases between them. The chain's CDR3 is CASSLGPGQIHSGANVLTF. CDR3 in DNA: TGTGCCAGCAGCCTCGGACCTGGACAGATCCACTCTGGGGCCAACGTCCTGACTTTC.

This clonotype has just a few counts. The chain joins TRBV27 to TRBJ2-1, with D perhaps given as TRBD1 or TRBD2 (5 bases each). Trimming pared 2 bases from V and 0 bases from J, leaving 26 bases between. Germline lookup yields CDR1 MNHEY and CDR2 SMNVEV (reference sequence). This CDR3 comprises 21 residues. CDR3 DNA sequence: TGTGCCAGCAGTTTAGGTTGGGTCGGGAAGACAGATCACGGCTCCTACAATGAGCAGTTCTTC. Translating it yields CASSLGWVGKTDHGSYNEQFF.

This clonotype appeared many times. The chain combines TRBV29-1 with TRBJ2-3; TRBD1 agrees at 11 bases. V gave up 6 bases and J gave up 5 bases; unmatched junction bases: 7. Germline V gene lookup returns CDR1 SQVTM and CDR2 ANQGSEA. The length of the CDR3 is 14 residues. As DNA, the CDR3 is TGCAGCGTAGCCTCCGGGACAGGGGGAGATACGCAGTATTTT. Translating it yields CSVASGTGGDTQYF.

This clonotype was counted ten times or more. The chain carries TRBV2 and TRBJ2-3, with D unclear. Trimming stripped 4 bases from V and 0 bases from J, with 8 bases between. CDR1 is SNHLY, CDR2 FYNNEI, per germline. This CDR3 is 14 amino acids long. The CDR3 is CASSVSSSTDTQYF. The DNA of the CDR3 is TGTGCCAGCAGTGTCTCCTCTAGCACAGATACGCAGTATTTT.

The chain employs TRBV10-1 and TRBJ2-3; 7 bases map to TRBD1. The CDR3 runs to 14 residues. CDR1 is WNHNN, CDR2 SYGVQD, per germline (reference sequence). V shed 6 bases and J 5 bases; nucleotides not matched to a gene: 8. The CDR3 sequence is CASRTTGLRDTQYF. The CDR3 DNA reads as TGCGCCAGCAGAACGACAGGGTTGAGAGATACGCAGTATTTT.

This clonotype was seen ten or more times. This chain joins TRBV11-2 and TRBJ2-7; 7 bases agree with TRBD1. CDR1 and CDR2 (germline): SGHAT, FQNNGV. Trimming cost V 2 bases and J 0 bases; bases outside gene matches: 4. This CDR3 has 15 residues. CDR3 coding DNA: TGTGCCAGCAGCTTAAGAGGGGGCAGCTCCTACGAGCAGTACTTC. Translation gives CASSLRGGSSYEQYF.

This clonotype was seen repeatedly, ten times or more. The rearrangement uses TRBV2 and TRBJ2-5; TRBD2 matches at 8 bases. Germline values: CDR1 SNHLY, CDR2 FYNNEI. With V trimmed by 5 bases and J by 5 bases, 7 bases remained unmatched. There are 14 residues in the CDR3. The CDR3, as DNA: TGTGCCAGCAGTTCAAGCGGGAGCGTGGAGACCCAGTACTTC. Translation: CASSSSGSVETQYF.

This clonotype was observed many times. This chain links TRBV7-2 with TRBJ1-1, with 8 nucleotides matching TRBD1. The germline CDR1 and CDR2 sequences are SGHTA and FQGNSA. CDR3 length equals 15 residues. Germline trimming cut 4 bases from V and 0 bases from J; bases unmatched to any gene: 4. The CDR3 sequence: CASSSQDRVNTEAFF. As DNA, the CDR3 is TGTGCCAGCAGCTCACAGGACAGGGTGAACACTGAAGCTTTCTTT.

This clonotype was counted at least ten times. This chain connects TRBV27 to TRBJ1-2, with TRBD1 matching over 7 bases. The CDR3 is made up of 12 amino acids. V shed 4 bases and J 6 bases; nucleotides not matched to a gene: 2. Per germline, CDR1 MNHEY and CDR2 SMNVEV (reference sequence). Written as DNA, the CDR3 is TGTGCCAGCAGTTACAGGGGAGATGGCTACACCTTC. The encoded protein is CASSYRGDGYTF.

In this sample, this clonotype turned up many times. The V and J genes are TRBV20-1 and TRBJ2-1, with D uncertain. Germline CDR1 and CDR2: DFQATT and SNEGSKA (reference sequence). This CDR3 spans 12 amino acids. With 4 bases removed from V and 6 bases from J, the gap between germline ends came to 10 bases. CDR3 DNA: TGCAGTGCTACCGATCTCTCCAATGAGCAGTTCTTC. Amino acids: CSATDLSNEQFF.

The CDR3 here is CATRPPRDTQISGSSYEQYF. In DNA form, the CDR3 reads TGTGCCACCCGACCACCCCGGGACACCCAAATTAGCGGGAGCTCCTACGAGCAGTACTTC. This sequence joins TRBV10-3 and TRBJ2-7; 9 nucleotides agree with TRBD2. The CDR3 is made up of 20 amino acids. The junction had 25 bases not matched to a gene; V was cut back by 10 bases and J by 0 bases. Looked up from germline, CDR1 is ENHRY and CDR2 is SYGVKD.

The J gene is TRBJ2-3, the V gene TRBV2; 8 nucleotides line up with TRBD2. The V gene's germline CDR1 is SNHLY and CDR2 FYNNEI. The trim removed 6 bases at V and 6 bases at J, leaving 11 bases unmatched. This CDR3 has 15 residues. The CDR3 nucleotides read TGTGCCAGCAGGACCGGGACTAGTGCGGGCGATACGCAGTATTTT. Encoded protein: CASRTGTSAGDTQYF.